Listed below are T cell receptor beta chains from one sample, sequenced in a study of blood T cells in healthy people across ages. TCRdb re-called the 5' RACE reads with MiXCR, one entry per CDR3 protein. The table shows 630,000 or so distinct CDR3 sequences, with roughly 30% occurring only once. Sequencing was performed on blood. Every receptor here comes from a woman over 75 in good health. The CDR3 runs from the conserved cysteine through the conserved F or W. A D gene is named only where the DNA matches it firmly. Part of the rows lack a size; the others show once, few, many or a class for expanded clones.

size	D	J	V	DNA	CDR3
NA	TRBD1	TRBJ2-7	TRBV7-3	TGTGCCAGCAGCCCACAGACAGGGTTCTACGAGCAGTACTTC	CASSPQTGFYEQYF
many	NA	TRBJ1-5	TRBV6-6	TGTGCCAGCAATAGGGGGGATAGCAATCAGCCCCAGCATTTT	CASNRGDSNQPQHF
many	NA	TRBJ2-7	TRBV4-2	TGTGCCAGCTCGAGGGCTAGCCCCACCTACGAGCAGTACTTC	CASSRASPTYEQYF
NA	TRBD2	TRBJ2-3	TRBV30	TGTGCCTGGAGGAGACTAGCGGGGGGGCGGGCAGATACGCAGTATTTT	CAWRRLAGGRADTQYF
NA	NA	TRBJ2-3	TRBV30	TGTGCCTGGAGTGCAGTGGGGGTTGCAACTAGCACAGATACGCAGTATTTT	CAWSAVGVATSTDTQYF
NA	NA	TRBJ2-1	TRBV10-3	TGTGCCATCAGGGAGTCGAGCTCCTACAATGAGCAGTTCTTC	CAIRESSSYNEQFF
once	NA	TRBJ2-1	TRBV5-1	TGCGCCAGCAGCTTGGACGACAGTAGTAACAATGAGCAGTTCTTC	CASSLDDSSNNEQFF
many	TRBD2	TRBJ2-3	TRBV20-1	TGCAGTGCTAGAGGACTAGCGGGGGGAGCGAGCACAGATACGCAGTATTTT	CSARGLAGGASTDTQYF
many	TRBD1	TRBJ2-5	TRBV7-8	TGTGCCAGCAGCTACACCGGGACAGAGAACCAAGAGACCCAGTACTTC	CASSYTGTENQETQYF
many	TRBD2	TRBJ2-1	TRBV4-2	TGTGCCAGCAGCCAAGATTTCGCTAGCGGGGGGGCCGGTGAGCAGTTCTTC	CASSQDFASGGAGEQFF
many	NA	TRBJ1-4	TRBV6-1	TGTGCCAGCAGGGCAGGGTCTAATGAAAAACTGTTTTTT	CASRAGSNEKLFF
once	TRBD2	TRBJ2-1	TRBV7-2	TGTGCCAGCAGCTCCACGGGGGGGCCGGTTGAGCAGTTCTTC	CASSSTGGPVEQFF
NA	TRBD2	TRBJ2-7	TRBV20-1	TGCAGTGCTGGACCGACTAGCGGATCCCCCTACGAGCAGTACTTC	CSAGPTSGSPYEQYF
NA	TRBD1	TRBJ1-1	TRBV6-1	TGTGCCAGCAGTGACAGGGGGCGCGGGATCAACACTGAAGCTTTCTTT	CASSDRGRGINTEAFF